These T cell receptor beta chains were read from a single sample in a study of blood T cells in healthy people across ages. TCRdb reprocessed the 5' RACE reads via MiXCR and lists one record per CDR3 protein. This table has 950,000 to 1,200,000 distinct CDR3 sequences, around two fifths appearing once. The sample consisted of blood. All receptors come from a young man in good health. CDR3s include the opening cysteine and the closing phenylalanine or tryptophan. The order of the fields is clone size, J gene, V gene, D gene, CDR3 DNA, CDR3 protein. The D gene is left open where the match is weak. The size of a clone is reported for some rows only, either as once, few or many, or as a class for expanded clones.

>-|TRBJ2-5|TRBV9|-
TGTGCCAGCAGCCCGGGACTCCAGATCAATGAGCAGTACTTC
CASSPGLQINEQYF
>-|TRBJ2-1|TRBV2|TRBD1
TGTGCCAGCAGTGGACGACAGGGAGACAATGAGCAGTTCTTC
CASSGRQGDNEQFF
>few|TRBJ2-5|TRBV7-2|TRBD1
TGTGCCAGCAGCTACGACAGGGTCTTGACGTACCAAGAGACCCAGTACTTC
CASSYDRVLTYQETQYF
>few|TRBJ2-5|TRBV2|-
TGTGCCAGCAGTTCCTGGCGGAGTGGGGAGACCCAGTACTTC
CASSSWRSGETQYF
>-|TRBJ2-3|TRBV6-8|-
TGTGCCAGCAGTTCCCCAGCCCCTTACCTCCCAGATACGCAGTATTTT
CASSSPAPYLPDTQYF
>few|TRBJ2-7|TRBV5-1|-
TGCGCCAGCAGCTTATCAATTGGAACCTACGAGCAGTACTTC
CASSLSIGTYEQYF
>-|TRBJ2-7|TRBV9|-
TGTGCCAGCAGCGTAAACCCGGGCAACGAGCAGTACTTC
CASSVNPGNEQYF
>-|TRBJ2-1|TRBV6-2/TRBV6-3|-
TGTGCCAGCGGAGGGTGGCGGGGTCGTGTGAATGAGCAGTTCTTC
CASGGWRGRVNEQFF
>few|TRBJ2-2|TRBV12-3/TRBV12-4|-
TGTGCCAGCAGTGTAGCTATGGGGGGGCTAGACACCGGGGAGCTGTTTTTT
CASSVAMGGLDTGELFF
>-|TRBJ1-6|TRBV27|-
TGTGCCAGCAGGACCTCCGGGGGCGCACGAAATTCACCCCTCCACTTT
CASRTSGGARNSPLHF
>-|TRBJ1-1|TRBV20-1|-
TGCAGTGCGGGTTTCGGACACCCCATTTCACACACTGAAGCTTTCTTT
CSAGFGHPISHTEAFF
>few|TRBJ1-4|TRBV4-3|-
TGCGCCAGCAGCCTCGAATTGTCAACTAATGAAAAACTGTTTTTT
CASSLELSTNEKLFF
>-|TRBJ2-1|TRBV29-1|-
TGCAGCGTTGAGGCCCTCGAAACCTACAATGAGCAGTTCTTC
CSVEALETYNEQFF
>once|TRBJ2-2|TRBV9|-
TGTGCCAGCAGCGTCGACTCCGGACAGCTGAACACCGGGGAGCTGTTTTTT
CASSVDSGQLNTGELFF
>few|TRBJ2-7|TRBV12-3/TRBV12-4|TRBD2
TGTGCCAGCAGTTTACCCGGCAAAAGCGGGGGGAACCGAAATGAGCAGTACTTC
CASSLPGKSGGNRNEQYF
>few|TRBJ1-4|TRBV5-1|TRBD1
TGCGCCAGCAAGCGGGACAGGGGGTATTCACCCTATCGGGAAAAACTGTTTTTT
CASKRDRGYSPYREKLFF
>-|TRBJ1-2|TRBV10-3|TRBD1
TGTGCCGGTTCCGGGACAGGTGATGGCTACACCTTC
CAGSGTGDGYTF
>-|TRBJ1-1|TRBV6-5|TRBD1
TGTGCCAGCAGTTACCGGACAGGACGAGGGGACACTGAAGCTTTCTTT
CASSYRTGRGDTEAFF
>-|TRBJ2-7|TRBV20-1|-
TGCAGTGCTAGCCGAACACAGGGTAGCTCCTACGAGCAGTACTTC
CSASRTQGSSYEQYF
>-|TRBJ1-2|TRBV6-5|-
TGTGCCAGCAGTTACGCGACAGCCTTTACTAACTATGGCCACATCTTC
CASSYATAFTNYGHIF
>-|TRBJ2-1|TRBV27|-
TGTGCCAGCAGTCCGTCCGGCAGGACTTCGAGAGGTTCCTACAATGAGCAGTTCTTC
CASSPSGRTSRGSYNEQFF
>few|TRBJ2-4|TRBV29-1|TRBD2
TGCAGCGCAGATGGACTAGCGGGGGGCTTAGCCAAAAACATTCAGTACTTC
CSADGLAGGLAKNIQYF
>few|TRBJ1-2|TRBV6-5|TRBD1
TGTGCCAGCACCCTAGGGACAGGGGGAAGTGGCTACACCTTC
CASTLGTGGSGYTF